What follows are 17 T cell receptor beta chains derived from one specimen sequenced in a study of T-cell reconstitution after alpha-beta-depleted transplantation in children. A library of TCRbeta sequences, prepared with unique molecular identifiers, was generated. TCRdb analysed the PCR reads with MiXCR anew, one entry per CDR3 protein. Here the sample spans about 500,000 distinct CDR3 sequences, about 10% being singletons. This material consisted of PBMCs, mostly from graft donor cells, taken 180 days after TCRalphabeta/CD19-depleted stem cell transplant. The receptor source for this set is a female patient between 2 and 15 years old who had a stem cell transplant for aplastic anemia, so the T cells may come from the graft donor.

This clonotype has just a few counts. DNA of the CDR3: TGCAGTGCTAGACCTAGCGGCGTGAACACCGGGGAGCTGTTTTTT. Translating it yields CSARPSGVNTGELFF. This chain links TRBV20-1 with TRBJ2-2; TRBD2 aligns across 7 bases. J was trimmed by 1 base and V by 2 bases; bases with no gene match: 4. The CDR3 contains 15 residues. CDR1 is DFQATT and CDR2 is SNEGSKA in the germline V gene (reference sequence).

The CDR3 region is CASSKGSYNSPLHF. The CDR3 bases are TGTGCCAGCAGTAAGGGAAGTTATAATTCACCCCTCCACTTT. The rearrangement joins TRBV7-2 to TRBJ1-6; D unclear. Germline loops: CDR1 SGHTA, CDR2 FQGNSA. This CDR3 comprises 14 residues. V gave up 6 bases and J gave up 4 bases, with 10 bases separating them.

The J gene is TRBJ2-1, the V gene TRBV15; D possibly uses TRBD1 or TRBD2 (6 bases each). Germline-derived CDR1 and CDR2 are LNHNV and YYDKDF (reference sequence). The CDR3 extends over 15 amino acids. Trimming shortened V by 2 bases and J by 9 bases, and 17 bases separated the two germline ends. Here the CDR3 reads CATSRPLEGVVEQFF. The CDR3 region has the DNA TGTGCCACCAGCAGACCCCTGGAGGGGGTGGTTGAGCAGTTCTTC.

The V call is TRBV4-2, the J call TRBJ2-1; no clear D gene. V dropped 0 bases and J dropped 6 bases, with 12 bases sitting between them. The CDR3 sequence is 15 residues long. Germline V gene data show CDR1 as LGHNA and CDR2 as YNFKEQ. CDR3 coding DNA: TGTGCCAGCAGCCAAGAAGGAAGGGTGGTCAATGAGCAGTTCTTC. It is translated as CASSQEGRVVNEQFF.

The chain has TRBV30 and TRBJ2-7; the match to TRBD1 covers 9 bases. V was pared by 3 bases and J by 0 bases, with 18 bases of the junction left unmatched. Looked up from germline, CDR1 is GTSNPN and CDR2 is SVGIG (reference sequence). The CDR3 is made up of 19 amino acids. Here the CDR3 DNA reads TGTGCCTGGAGAGGGGACAGGGAACATTTCTCTAGGAGCTCCTACGAGCAGTACTTC. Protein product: CAWRGDREHFSRSSYEQYF.

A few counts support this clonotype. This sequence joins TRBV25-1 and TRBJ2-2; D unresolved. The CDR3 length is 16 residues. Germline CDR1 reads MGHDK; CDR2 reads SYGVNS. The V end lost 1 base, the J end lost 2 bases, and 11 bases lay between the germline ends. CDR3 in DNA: TGTGCCAGCAGTGAATTTTGGGGTTCTAACACCGGGGAGCTGTTTTTT. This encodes CASSEFWGSNTGELFF.

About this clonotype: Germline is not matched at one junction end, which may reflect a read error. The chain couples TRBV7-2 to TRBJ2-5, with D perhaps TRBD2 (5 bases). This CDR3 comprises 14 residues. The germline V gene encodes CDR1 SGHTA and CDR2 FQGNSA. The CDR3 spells CASSLRGYQQTQYF. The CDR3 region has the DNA TGTGCCAGCAGCTTACGCGGGTACCAACAGACCCAGTACTTC.

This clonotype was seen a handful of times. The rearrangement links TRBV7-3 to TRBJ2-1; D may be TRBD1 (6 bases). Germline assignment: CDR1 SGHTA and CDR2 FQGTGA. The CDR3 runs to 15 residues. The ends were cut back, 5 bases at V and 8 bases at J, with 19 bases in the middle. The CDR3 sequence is CASSPGPRGMDEQFF. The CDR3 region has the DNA TGTGCCAGCAGCCCGGGACCCAGGGGTATGGATGAGCAGTTCTTC.

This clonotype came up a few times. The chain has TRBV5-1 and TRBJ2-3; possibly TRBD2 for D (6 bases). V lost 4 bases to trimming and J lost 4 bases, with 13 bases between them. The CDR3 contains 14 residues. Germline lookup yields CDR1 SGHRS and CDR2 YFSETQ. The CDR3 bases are TGCGCCAGCAGCGCCACGGGAGTTGCAGATACGCAGTATTTT. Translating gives CASSATGVADTQYF. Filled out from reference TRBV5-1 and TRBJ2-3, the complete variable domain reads KAGVTQTPRYLIKTRGQQVTLSCSPISGHRSVSWYQQTPGQGLQFLFEYFSETQRNKGNFPGRFSGRQFSNSRSEMNVSTLELGDSALYLCASSATGVADTQYFGPGTRLTVL.

CDR3 DNA sequence: TGCGCCAGCAGCCAAGGATTGCCGGGAGTGGTAAACATTCAGTACTTC. It specifies CASSQGLPGVVNIQYF. This sequence joins TRBV4-3 and TRBJ2-4, with a possible D match to TRBD2 (6 bases). V was trimmed by 1 base and J by 6 bases, leaving 16 bases between them. In germline, CDR1 is LGHNA, CDR2 YSLEER. The CDR3 length is 16 residues.

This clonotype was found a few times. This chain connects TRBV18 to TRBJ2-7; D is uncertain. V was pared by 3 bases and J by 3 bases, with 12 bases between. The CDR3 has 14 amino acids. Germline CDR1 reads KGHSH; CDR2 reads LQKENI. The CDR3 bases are TGTGCCAGCTCACCTTTGGGTGAAGGCTACGAGCAGTACGTC. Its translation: CASSPLGEGYEQYV.

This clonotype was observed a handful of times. CDR3 nucleotides: TGTGCCAGCAGTTACCCCCAGGGCCGTAGTCAGCCCCAGCATTTT. Residues: CASSYPQGRSQPQHF. The V gene is TRBV6-2 or TRBV6-3, the J gene TRBJ1-5; weak D call: TRBD1 (5 bases). The germline V and J ends were trimmed by 2 bases and 6 bases, with 14 bases remaining between them. The V gene's germline CDR1 is MNHEY and CDR2 SVGEGT. The CDR3 length is 15 residues.

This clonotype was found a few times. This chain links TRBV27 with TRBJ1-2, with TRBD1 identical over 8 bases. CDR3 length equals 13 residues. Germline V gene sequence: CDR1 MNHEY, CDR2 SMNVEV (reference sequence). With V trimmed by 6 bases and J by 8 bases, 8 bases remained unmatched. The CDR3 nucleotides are TGTGCCAGCAGCACGTACAGGGGGGACGGCTACACCTTC. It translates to CASSTYRGDGYTF.

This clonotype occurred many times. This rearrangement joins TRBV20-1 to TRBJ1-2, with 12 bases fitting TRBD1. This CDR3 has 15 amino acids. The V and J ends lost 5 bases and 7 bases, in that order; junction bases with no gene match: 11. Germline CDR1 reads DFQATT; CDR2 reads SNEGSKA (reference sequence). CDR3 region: CSAEGTGGAGSGYTF. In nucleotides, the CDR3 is TGCAGTGCTGAGGGGACAGGGGGCGCAGGGAGTGGCTACACCTTC.

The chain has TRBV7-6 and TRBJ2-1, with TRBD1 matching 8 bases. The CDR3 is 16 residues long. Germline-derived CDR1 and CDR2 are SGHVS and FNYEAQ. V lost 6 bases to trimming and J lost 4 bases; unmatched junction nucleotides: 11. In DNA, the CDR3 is TGTGCCAGCAGTCCTACCTCGGACAGGGATTACAATGAGCAGTTCTTC. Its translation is CASSPTSDRDYNEQFF.

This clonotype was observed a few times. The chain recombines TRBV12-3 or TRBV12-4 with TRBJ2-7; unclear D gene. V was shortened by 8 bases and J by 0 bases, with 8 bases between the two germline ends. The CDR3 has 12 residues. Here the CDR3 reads CASDLASYEQYV. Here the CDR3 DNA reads TGTGCCAGCGACTTGGCCTCCTACGAGCAGTACGTC.

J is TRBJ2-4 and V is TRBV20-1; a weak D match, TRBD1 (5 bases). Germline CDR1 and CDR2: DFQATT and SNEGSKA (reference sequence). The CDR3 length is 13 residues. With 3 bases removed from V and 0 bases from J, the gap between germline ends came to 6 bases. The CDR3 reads CSASQGAKNIQYF. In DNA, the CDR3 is TGCAGTGCTAGTCAGGGAGCCAAAAACATTCAGTACTTC.